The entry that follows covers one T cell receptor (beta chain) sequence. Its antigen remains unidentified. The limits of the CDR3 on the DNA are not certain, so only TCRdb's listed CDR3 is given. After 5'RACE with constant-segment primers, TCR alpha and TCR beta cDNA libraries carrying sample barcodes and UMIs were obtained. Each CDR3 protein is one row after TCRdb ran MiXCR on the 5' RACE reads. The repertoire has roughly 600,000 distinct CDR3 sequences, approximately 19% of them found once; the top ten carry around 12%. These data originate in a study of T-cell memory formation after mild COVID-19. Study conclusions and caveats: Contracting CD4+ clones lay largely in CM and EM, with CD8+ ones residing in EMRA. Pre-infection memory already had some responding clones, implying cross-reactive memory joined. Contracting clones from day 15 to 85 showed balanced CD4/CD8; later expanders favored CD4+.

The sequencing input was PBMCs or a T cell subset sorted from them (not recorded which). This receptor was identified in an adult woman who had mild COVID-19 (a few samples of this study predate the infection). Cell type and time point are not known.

CDR3 region: CASSQVGTGTGLKFF. J is TRBJ2-1 and V is TRBV14; the table gives TRBD1 as D, unverified against the DNA. The germline gives CDR1 SGHDN, CDR2 FVKESK. The CDR3 adds up to 15 amino acids, both ends counted.